This T cell receptor beta chain was recovered during a study of CXCR3-negative and CXCR3-positive naive CD8 T cells. Overall study results and limits: More hydrophobic TRB CDR3s occurred in CXCR3-positive than in CXCR3-negative naive cells. Naive cells used TRBV-TRBJ genes in much the same way whether CXCR3-negative or CXCR3-positive; memory cells did not. The authors found comparable surface CD5 between naive subsets and inferred TCR strength from TRB CDR3 properties. Similarly elevated diversity marked both naive subsets, with memory CD8+ cells showing far lower diversity.

To note about this clonotype: Its matching antigen is unknown.

Each TRB cDNA library was prepared by 5' RACE (with UMI labels). TCRdb reanalyzed the 5' RACE reads, giving one entry per CDR3 protein sequence and no DNA. Here the sample table reports about 89,000 distinct CDR3 sequences. Sequenced input: naive CXCR3+ CD8+ T cells from blood. Subset meaning: CD45RO-CCR7+CD27+CD95- naive CD8+ T cells expressing CXCR3 (TNR3+). The sequence was obtained from a human donor in good health. Some clones in this sample may be carry-over from other donors' samples.

This chain's CDR3 is CASSSRDGLSEQFF. This rearrangement joins TRBV27 to TRBJ2-1; lacking DNA, the TRBD2 call made by TCRdb goes unchecked. CDR1 and CDR2 from the germline V gene are MNHEY and SMNVEV (reference sequence). The CDR3 is made up of 14 amino acids.